One TCR beta chain is described in this entry. Its specificity is unknown. The source of the sample is a study of OX40 agonist ivuxolimab in advanced cancers. General study findings and limits: Some of the nonresponding patients also showed low levels of normalized T-cell clonal expansion.

Assay: immunoSEQ multiplex PCR; the TCRdb copy retains only in-frame clones and omits some. Here the sample spans about 94,000 clones, more than 75% being singletons. This CDR3 has 13 residues. Per the germline V gene, CDR1 is SGHNT and CDR2 is YYREEE (reference sequence). Trimming shortened V by 1 base and J by 4 bases, and 8 bases separated the two germline ends. The TCR was taken from an adult with an advanced solid tumor such as melanoma, head and neck, liver or kidney cancer. This sample comprised CD4+ or CD8+ T cells sorted from blood, obtained in a trial of the OX40 agonist ivuxolimab. The chain has TRBV5-4 and TRBJ1-1; D is possibly TRBD1 (5 bases). CDR3 DNA: TGTGCCAGCAGCTTGAATGGGGGCACTGAAGCTTTCTTT. This codes for CASSLNGGTEAFF. The complete variable domain, with remaining parts taken from reference TRBV5-4 and TRBJ1-1, reads ETGVTQSPTHLIKTRGQQVTLRCSSQSGHNTVSWYQQALGQGPQFIFQYYREEENGRGNFPPRFSGLQFPNYSSELNVNALELDDSALYLCASSLNGGTEAFFGQGTRLTVV.